The rows below give T cell receptor beta chains drawn from one sample of a study of Ad26.COV2.S vaccination and SARS-CoV-2 variants. The data were produced by immunoSEQ multiplex PCR, yet TCRdb's version contains in-frame clones alone and is incomplete. There are some 250,000 clones in the sample; approximately 90% occur only once, and around a tenth lies in the top ten. The sample was peripheral blood, taken in a trial of Ad26.COV2.S vaccine versus placebo. The receptors come from a person between 18 and 65 years old who received the Ad26.COV2.S COVID-19 vaccine or a placebo. CDR3s include the opening cysteine and the closing phenylalanine or tryptophan. A D gene is named only where the DNA matches it firmly. Expanded clones get a size class; other rows say once, few or many, or leave the size out.

v_gene	abundance	d_gene	j_gene	CDR3aa	CDR3nt
TRBV28	NA	TRBD2	TRBJ2-5	CASSLRAGGGETQYF	TGTGCCAGCAGTTTAAGAGCGGGAGGGGGGGAGACCCAGTACTTC
TRBV19	NA	TRBD1	TRBJ1-1	CASRTQGAGAFF	TGTGCCAGTAGGACACAGGGGGCTGGAGCTTTCTTT
TRBV7-9	NA	NA	TRBJ1-1	CASSLKGATEAFF	TGTGCCAGCAGCTTAAAAGGGGCCACTGAAGCTTTCTTT
TRBV5-5	NA	NA	TRBJ2-2	CASHNLGQNTGELFF	TGTGCCAGCCACAACCTGGGGCAGAACACCGGGGAGCTGTTTTTT
TRBV28	NA	NA	TRBJ1-2	CASSPSGNFYGYTF	TGTGCCAGCAGTCCCAGCGGCAATTTCTATGGCTACACCTTC
TRBV30	NA	NA	TRBJ2-7	CAWTAAGTYEQYF	TGTGCCTGGACCGCAGCTGGTACCTACGAGCAGTACTTC
TRBV6-5	once	NA	TRBJ1-5	CASSYSMARFNQPQHF	TGTGCCAGCAGTTACTCGATGGCTCGATTTAATCAGCCCCAGCATTTT
TRBV28	NA	NA	TRBJ1-4	CASSSGPQEEKLFF	TGTGCCAGCAGTTCTGGCCCTCAGGAGGAAAAACTGTTTTTT
TRBV6-5	few	NA	TRBJ1-2	CAIRPDGGYGYTF	TGTGCCATAAGACCGGACGGCGGCTATGGCTACACCTTC
TRBV28	NA	NA	TRBJ2-7	CASTTPYEQYF	TGTGCCAGCACCACCCCCTACGAGCAGTACTTC
TRBV3-1/TRBV3-2	NA	TRBD2	TRBJ2-5	CASSHVQARREGWETQYF	TGTGCCAGCAGCCACGTCCAAGCCCGGCGGGAGGGGTGGGAGACCCAGTACTTC
TRBV13	NA	NA	TRBJ2-7	CASSPGGFTYEQYF	TGTGCCAGCAGCCCCGGGGGATTCACCTACGAGCAGTACTTC
TRBV18	NA	TRBD1	TRBJ1-1	CASSPGQGMNTEAFF	TGTGCCAGCTCACCGGGACAGGGTATGAACACTGAAGCTTTCTTT
TRBV14	NA	NA	TRBJ2-7	CASSHFRGAPSYEQYF	TGTGCCAGCAGCCACTTTCGAGGGGCTCCTTCTTACGAGCAGTACTTC
TRBV4-1	NA	TRBD1	TRBJ1-5	CASSQVQGALGQPQHF	TGCGCCAGCAGCCAAGTACAGGGGGCGCTCGGTCAGCCCCAGCATTTT
TRBV11-2	NA	NA	TRBJ2-7	CASSRTVYEQYF	TGTGCCAGCAGCCGCACCGTCTACGAGCAGTACTTC
TRBV24-1	NA	TRBD1	TRBJ2-2	CATSDSGQGGTGELFF	TGTGCCACCAGTGATTCTGGACAGGGTGGGACCGGGGAGCTGTTTTTT
TRBV19	NA	TRBD1	TRBJ2-7	CASSIGRGPYEQYF	TGTGCCAGTAGTATAGGCAGGGGGCCCTACGAGCAGTACTTC
TRBV21-1	NA	NA	TRBJ1-2	CASSFPRGPLDYGYTF	TGTGCCAGCAGCTTTCCCAGGGGCCCCCTGGACTATGGCTACACCTTC
TRBV5-1	NA	NA	TRBJ2-2	CASSLAATNPPGELFF	TGCGCCAGCAGCTTGGCCGCTACCAATCCGCCCGGGGAGCTGTTTTTT
TRBV27	few	NA	TRBJ2-1	CASSPLLSGNEQFF	TGTGCCAGCAGCCCTCTTTTGTCGGGGAATGAGCAGTTCTTC
TRBV28	NA	TRBD2	TRBJ2-5	CASSPLAGEQETQYF	TGTGCCAGCAGTCCTCTAGCGGGCGAGCAAGAGACCCAGTACTTC
TRBV6-2/TRBV6-3	NA	TRBD2	TRBJ2-1	CASSPGLAGYNEQFF	TGTGCCAGCAGTCCCGGACTAGCGGGGTACAATGAGCAGTTCTTC
TRBV4-1	NA	NA	TRBJ2-7	CASSLTTGEYYEQYF	TGCGCCAGCAGCTTAACTACGGGAGAATACTACGAGCAGTACTTC
TRBV19	NA	TRBD2	TRBJ2-7	CASSSRLAGAYEQYF	TGTGCCAGTAGTTCGAGACTAGCGGGGGCCTACGAGCAGTACTTC
TRBV7-2	NA	TRBD2	TRBJ2-3	CASSFSGGDTQYF	TGTGCCAGCAGCTTCAGCGGGGGGGATACGCAGTATTTT
TRBV7-9	NA	TRBD2	TRBJ2-1	CASSLKLAVYNEQFF	TGTGCCAGCAGCCTCAAACTAGCGGTCTACAATGAGCAGTTCTTC
TRBV18	few	TRBD1	TRBJ2-2	CASSPNRQGADTGELFF	TGTGCCAGCTCACCCAATCGACAGGGGGCCGACACCGGGGAGCTGTTTTTT
TRBV10-3	NA	TRBD2	TRBJ2-7	CATAPGGPGEQYF	TGTGCCACCGCTCCGGGAGGGCCTGGCGAGCAGTACTTC
TRBV28	NA	NA	TRBJ2-7	CASSLPNPWEQYF	TGTGCCAGCAGTTTGCCAAACCCCTGGGAGCAGTACTTC
TRBV2	few	TRBD1	TRBJ1-2	CASRMTGYGYTF	TGTGCCAGCAGGATGACAGGGTATGGCTACACCTTC
TRBV19	NA	NA	TRBJ2-5	CASSIAGETQYF	TGTGCCAGTAGTATAGCCGGGGAGACCCAGTACTTC
TRBV5-1	NA	TRBD1	TRBJ2-5	CASNRDRVGETQYF	TGCGCCAGCAACCGGGACAGGGTGGGGGAGACCCAGTACTTC
TRBV5-3	once	NA	TRBJ1-1	CARSSPQAANTEAFF	TGTGCCAGAAGCTCCCCCCAGGCCGCGAACACTGAAGCTTTCTTT
TRBV5-1	NA	TRBD2	TRBJ2-1	CASSHSGSSYNEQFF	TGCGCCAGCAGCCATAGCGGGAGCTCCTACAATGAGCAGTTCTTC
TRBV5-5	few	NA	TRBJ1-3	CASSLVAIDSGNTIYF	TGTGCCAGCAGCTTGGTGGCCATAGACTCTGGAAACACCATATATTTT
TRBV5-1	NA	NA	TRBJ2-2	CASSLLQISNTGELFF	TGCGCCAGCAGCTTATTACAGATTTCGAACACCGGGGAGCTGTTTTTT
TRBV7-3	NA	TRBD2	TRBJ2-3	CASSYSGATTDTQYF	TGTGCCAGCAGTTATAGCGGGGCCACCACAGATACGCAGTATTTT
TRBV24-1	once	TRBD1	TRBJ1-2	CATSVDGTGNGYTF	TGTGCCACCAGTGTCGACGGGACAGGGAACGGCTACACCTTC
TRBV7-4	NA	NA	TRBJ1-5	CASSLVGTNQPQHF	TGTGCCAGCAGCTTAGTAGGGACTAATCAGCCCCAGCATTTT
TRBV7-3	NA	TRBD2	TRBJ2-3	CASSSGTSGAFGDTQYF	TGTGCCAGCAGCTCAGGGACTAGCGGGGCCTTTGGAGATACGCAGTATTTT
TRBV5-1	NA	NA	TRBJ2-7	CASSFDVGYEQYF	TGCGCCAGCAGCTTCGACGTAGGCTACGAGCAGTACTTC
TRBV7-3	few	TRBD1	TRBJ2-7	CASSAQTGGEQYF	TGTGCCAGCAGCGCCCAGACAGGGGGCGAGCAGTACTTC
TRBV4-2	NA	NA	TRBJ2-5	CASSQGPGSGSQETQYF	TGTGCCAGCAGCCAAGGCCCGGGTAGCGGTTCCCAAGAGACCCAGTACTTC
TRBV6-5	NA	NA	TRBJ2-1	CATEQGWGDEQFF	TGTGCCACCGAACAGGGTTGGGGCGATGAGCAGTTCTTC
TRBV27	NA	NA	TRBJ1-1	CASSLGGFTEAFF	TGTGCCAGCAGTTTAGGGGGATTCACTGAAGCTTTCTTT
TRBV27	NA	TRBD1	TRBJ2-1	CASSPSSWSLGQGSNEQFF	TGTGCCAGCAGTCCATCCTCCTGGAGTTTAGGACAGGGATCCAATGAGCAGTTCTTC
TRBV3-1/TRBV3-2	NA	NA	TRBJ2-3	CASSDPGLQDTQYF	TGTGCCAGCAGCGATCCTGGACTCCAAGATACGCAGTATTTT
TRBV27	NA	TRBD1	TRBJ1-1	CASSPNRGTEAFF	TGTGCCAGCAGTCCGAACAGGGGGACTGAAGCTTTCTTT
TRBV7-2	NA	NA	TRBJ1-4	CASSSGRGVNEKLFF	TGTGCCAGCAGCTCAGGCAGGGGAGTAAACGAAAAACTGTTTTTT
TRBV6-5	NA	NA	TRBJ2-7	CASSRPRSEQYF	TGTGCCAGCAGTCGTCCGCGGTCGGAGCAGTACTTC
TRBV28	many	TRBD2	TRBJ2-7	CASRAPSGGGRAYEQYF	TGTGCCAGCAGAGCTCCTTCGGGGGGAGGGCGCGCCTACGAGCAGTACTTC
TRBV11-3	few	TRBD1	TRBJ2-7	CASSSFSGQGDYEQYF	TGTGCCAGCAGCTCCTTCTCTGGACAGGGCGACTACGAGCAGTACTTC